The T cell receptor beta chain under discussion was sequenced for a study of cytomegalovirus exposure and HLA in healthy donors. V lost 8 bases to trimming and J lost 0 bases; unmatched junction nucleotides: 10. The CDR3 runs 16 residues. Germline CDR1 KGHSH, CDR2 LQKENI. The PCR ran on 60 Vbeta and 13 Jbeta primers. As originally analysed: In a later analysis, of around 80 million unique beta chains, approximately 10 million appeared in at least two donors. Only in-frame clones appear in the TCRdb table, and some are missing; sequencing was by immunoSEQ multiplex PCR. That table furnishes V, J and clone size, whereas the DNA furnished D and trimming. The sample contains approximately 150,000 clones, 77% of which appear only once. This clone is a singleton in its sample. At the time of sampling, donors were nominally healthy, though unrecorded immune exposures were likely.

Sequenced: PBMCs. The sequence was collected from a woman in her twenties or thirties in good health and CMV-seropositive. The chain recombines TRBV18 with TRBJ2-3; 8 bases align to TRBD2. CDR3 in DNA: TGTGCCAGCACGCCCATAGCGGGGTCTAGCACAGATACGCAGTATTTT. Protein: CASTPIAGSSTDTQYF.